This T cell receptor beta chain was found in a study of radiation and T cells in renal cell carcinoma. Notes on the study in general: Top tumor clonotypes rose in blood 2 weeks post-radiation, then contracted.

Time point of the sample: blood 2 weeks post-SBRT. Treatment meaning: 15 Gy SBRT to primary tumor, nephrectomy 4 weeks later. CDR3 length equals 14 residues. CDR1 is MNHEY, CDR2 SVGAGI, per germline. Trimming removed 5 bases from V and 1 base from J, with 11 bases in between. On this clone: Its target is not known.

Some clones are missing from TCRdb's copy, which holds only in-frame ones; the method was immunoSEQ multiplex PCR. The profile shows 150,000 to 190,000 clones, roughly 89% of them singletons. The TCR was taken from a woman in her 50s with renal cell carcinoma. Sequenced material: blood, taken from a patient whose treatment included radiotherapy and nephrectomy. V usage is TRBV6-5 and J usage is TRBJ1-2; D gene unclear. CDR3 sequence reads: CASSSRSYNYGYTF. CDR3 sequence (DNA): TGTGCCAGCAGTAGTCGCTCATATAACTATGGCTACACCTTC.